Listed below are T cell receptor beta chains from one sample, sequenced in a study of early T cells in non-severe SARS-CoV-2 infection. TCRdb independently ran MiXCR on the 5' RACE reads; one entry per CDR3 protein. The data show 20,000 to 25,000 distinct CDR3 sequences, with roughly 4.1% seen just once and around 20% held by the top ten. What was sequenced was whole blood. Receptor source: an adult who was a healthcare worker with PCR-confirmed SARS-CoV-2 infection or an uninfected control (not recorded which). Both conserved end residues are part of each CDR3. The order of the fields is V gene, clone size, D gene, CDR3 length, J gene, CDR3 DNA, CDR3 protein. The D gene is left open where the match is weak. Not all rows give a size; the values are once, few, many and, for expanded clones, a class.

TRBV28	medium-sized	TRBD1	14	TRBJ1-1	TGTGCCAGCAGACTTGGACAGGGGGACACTGAAGCTTTCTTT	CASRLGQGDTEAFF
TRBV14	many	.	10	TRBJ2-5	TGTGCCAGCGGGCGGGAGACCCAGTACTTC	CASGRETQYF
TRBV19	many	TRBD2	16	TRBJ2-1	TGTGCCAGTAGTGCCCGGGGGGTAGCGGGAGTGAATGAGCAGTTCTTC	CASSARGVAGVNEQFF
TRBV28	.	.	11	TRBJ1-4	TGTGCCAGCTCTTTTAAGGGAAAACTGTTTTTT	CASSFKGKLFF
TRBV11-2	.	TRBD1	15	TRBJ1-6	TGTGCCAGCAGCTTAGAGGGGGACAGCTATTCACCCCTCCACTTT	CASSLEGDSYSPLHF
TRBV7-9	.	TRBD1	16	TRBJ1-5	TGTGCCAGCAGCTCGGACAGGGATTTAAGCAATCAGCCCCAGCATTTT	CASSSDRDLSNQPQHF
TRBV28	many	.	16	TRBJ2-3	TGTGCCAGTCTTAAGGAGGGGTCGGCGAGCACAGATACGCAGTATTTT	CASLKEGSASTDTQYF
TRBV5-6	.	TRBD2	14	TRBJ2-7	TGTGCCAGCAGCTTGACTAGCGGTACCTACGAGCAGTACTTC	CASSLTSGTYEQYF
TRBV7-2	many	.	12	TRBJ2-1	TGTGCCAGCAGCATGATCTACAATGAGCAGTTCTTC	CASSMIYNEQFF
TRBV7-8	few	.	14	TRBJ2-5	TGTGCCAGCAGCTTTTTCCGAGGCGAGGGGACCCAGTACTTC	CASSFFRGEGTQYF
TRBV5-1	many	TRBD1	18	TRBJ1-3	TGCGCCAGCAGCTCAACACCGGGACAGGGGAGCTCTGGAAACACCATATATTTT	CASSSTPGQGSSGNTIYF
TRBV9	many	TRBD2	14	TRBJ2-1	TGTGCCAGCAGCAATAGCGGGTCCTACAATGAGCAGTTCTTC	CASSNSGSYNEQFF
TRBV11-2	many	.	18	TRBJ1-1	TGTGCCAGCAGCTTAGATCGTTGGTTAGGGAATCTGAACACTGAAGCTTTCTTT	CASSLDRWLGNLNTEAFF
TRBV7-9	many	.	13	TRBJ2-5	TGTGCCAGCACCGTCGGGCGGGAAGAGACCCAGTACTTC	CASTVGREETQYF
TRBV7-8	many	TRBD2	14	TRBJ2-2	TGTGCCAGCAGCTTAGGGCTAGCGGCCGGGGAGCTGTTTTTT	CASSLGLAAGELFF
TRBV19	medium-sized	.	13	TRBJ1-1	TGTGCCAGTAGTATGATAGAGAACACTGAAGCTTTCTTT	CASSMIENTEAFF
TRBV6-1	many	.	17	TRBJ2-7	TGTGCCAGCAGTGAAGGATTACAAGACAGGATATCCTACGAGCAGTACTTC	CASSEGLQDRISYEQYF
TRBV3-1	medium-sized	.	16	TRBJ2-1	TGTGCCAGCAGCCAAGCTAAGGGGAGCTCCTACAATGAGCAGTTCTTC	CASSQAKGSSYNEQFF
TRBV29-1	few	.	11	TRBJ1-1	TGCAGCGGCCAACAGGGCACTGAAGCTTTCTTT	CSGQQGTEAFF
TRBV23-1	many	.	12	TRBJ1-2	TGCGCCAGCAAGATACAGCCCTATGGCTACACCTTC	CASKIQPYGYTF
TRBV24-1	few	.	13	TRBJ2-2	TGTGCCACCAGTGAAAGGCCCGCCGGGGAGCTGTTTTTT	CATSERPAGELFF
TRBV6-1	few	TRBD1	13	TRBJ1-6	TGTGCCAGCTCGGACAGGGGGTTTATAGCCCTCCACTTT	CASSDRGFIALHF
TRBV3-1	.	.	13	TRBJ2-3	TGTGCCAGCAGCCAAGGGTCTCGAGATACGCAGTATTTT	CASSQGSRDTQYF
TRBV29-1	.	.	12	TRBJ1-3	TGCAGCGTCCGGGGGGCTGGAAACACCATATATTTT	CSVRGAGNTIYF
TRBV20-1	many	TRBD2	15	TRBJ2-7	TGCAGTGCTAGCACGGGGCTAGCGGGAGGGGACGAGCAGTACTTC	CSASTGLAGGDEQYF
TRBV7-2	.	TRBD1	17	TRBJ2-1	TGTGCCAGCAGCTTATTCCCGGGCGGGACAGGGGACAATGAGCAGTTCTTC	CASSLFPGGTGDNEQFF
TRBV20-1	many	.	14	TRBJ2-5	TGCAGTGCCCATCCTGGGGCAGACCAAGAGACCCAGTACTTC	CSAHPGADQETQYF